The entry below gives a single TCR beta chain sequence along with its context. As yet, its antigen is unknown. This sample was included in a study of cytomegalovirus exposure and HLA in healthy donors. Background on the study: Both the 120 validation repertoires and the roughly 700 first-cohort repertoires used the same platform, as reported by a later analysis. The study's findings and limits: TCR beta chains numbering 150 to 200 were designated cytomegalovirus-associated. Whilst most TCR sequences proved rare, a subset of public TCRs occurred across many donors.

Trimming shortened V by 5 bases and J by 2 bases, and 19 bases separated the two germline ends. Germline V lookup: CDR1 MNHNY, CDR2 SVGAGI (reference sequence). CDR3 length: 16 amino acids. Some clones are missing from TCRdb's copy, which holds only in-frame ones; the method was immunoSEQ multiplex PCR. The sample consists of about 64,000 clones, roughly 95% of them appearing once. What was sequenced was PBMCs. The clonotype originates from a woman between 18 and 29 years old in good health and CMV-seropositive. This chain joins TRBV6-6 and TRBJ2-7, with D tentatively TRBD1 (6 bases). The CDR3 DNA reads as TGTGCCAGCAGTACCTACCTCCGGGACACCCCCTACGAGCAGTACTTC. Protein sequence: CASSTYLRDTPYEQYF.